This T cell receptor beta chain appears in the sequencing data of a study of blood T cell repertoires in COVID-19. Repertoires were generated with immunoSEQ multiplex PCR, while TCRdb's copy carries only in-frame clones and drops some. The table has under 300,000 clones, about 85% seen once. The J segment lost 5 bases and the V segment lost 5 bases, leaving 10 bases of the junction unmatched. This CDR3 has 16 residues. Germline loops: CDR1 KGHDR, CDR2 SFDVKD. The V and J genes are TRBV24-1 and TRBJ2-1, with TRBD1 matching 8 bases. Sequenced input: peripheral blood. The clonotype originates from a man in his 60s who had recovered from COVID-19. The CDR3 loop is CATSGQGFYSNNEQFF. The CDR3 DNA sequence: TGTGCCACCAGTGGACAGGGGTTCTACAGTAACAATGAGCAGTTCTTC.